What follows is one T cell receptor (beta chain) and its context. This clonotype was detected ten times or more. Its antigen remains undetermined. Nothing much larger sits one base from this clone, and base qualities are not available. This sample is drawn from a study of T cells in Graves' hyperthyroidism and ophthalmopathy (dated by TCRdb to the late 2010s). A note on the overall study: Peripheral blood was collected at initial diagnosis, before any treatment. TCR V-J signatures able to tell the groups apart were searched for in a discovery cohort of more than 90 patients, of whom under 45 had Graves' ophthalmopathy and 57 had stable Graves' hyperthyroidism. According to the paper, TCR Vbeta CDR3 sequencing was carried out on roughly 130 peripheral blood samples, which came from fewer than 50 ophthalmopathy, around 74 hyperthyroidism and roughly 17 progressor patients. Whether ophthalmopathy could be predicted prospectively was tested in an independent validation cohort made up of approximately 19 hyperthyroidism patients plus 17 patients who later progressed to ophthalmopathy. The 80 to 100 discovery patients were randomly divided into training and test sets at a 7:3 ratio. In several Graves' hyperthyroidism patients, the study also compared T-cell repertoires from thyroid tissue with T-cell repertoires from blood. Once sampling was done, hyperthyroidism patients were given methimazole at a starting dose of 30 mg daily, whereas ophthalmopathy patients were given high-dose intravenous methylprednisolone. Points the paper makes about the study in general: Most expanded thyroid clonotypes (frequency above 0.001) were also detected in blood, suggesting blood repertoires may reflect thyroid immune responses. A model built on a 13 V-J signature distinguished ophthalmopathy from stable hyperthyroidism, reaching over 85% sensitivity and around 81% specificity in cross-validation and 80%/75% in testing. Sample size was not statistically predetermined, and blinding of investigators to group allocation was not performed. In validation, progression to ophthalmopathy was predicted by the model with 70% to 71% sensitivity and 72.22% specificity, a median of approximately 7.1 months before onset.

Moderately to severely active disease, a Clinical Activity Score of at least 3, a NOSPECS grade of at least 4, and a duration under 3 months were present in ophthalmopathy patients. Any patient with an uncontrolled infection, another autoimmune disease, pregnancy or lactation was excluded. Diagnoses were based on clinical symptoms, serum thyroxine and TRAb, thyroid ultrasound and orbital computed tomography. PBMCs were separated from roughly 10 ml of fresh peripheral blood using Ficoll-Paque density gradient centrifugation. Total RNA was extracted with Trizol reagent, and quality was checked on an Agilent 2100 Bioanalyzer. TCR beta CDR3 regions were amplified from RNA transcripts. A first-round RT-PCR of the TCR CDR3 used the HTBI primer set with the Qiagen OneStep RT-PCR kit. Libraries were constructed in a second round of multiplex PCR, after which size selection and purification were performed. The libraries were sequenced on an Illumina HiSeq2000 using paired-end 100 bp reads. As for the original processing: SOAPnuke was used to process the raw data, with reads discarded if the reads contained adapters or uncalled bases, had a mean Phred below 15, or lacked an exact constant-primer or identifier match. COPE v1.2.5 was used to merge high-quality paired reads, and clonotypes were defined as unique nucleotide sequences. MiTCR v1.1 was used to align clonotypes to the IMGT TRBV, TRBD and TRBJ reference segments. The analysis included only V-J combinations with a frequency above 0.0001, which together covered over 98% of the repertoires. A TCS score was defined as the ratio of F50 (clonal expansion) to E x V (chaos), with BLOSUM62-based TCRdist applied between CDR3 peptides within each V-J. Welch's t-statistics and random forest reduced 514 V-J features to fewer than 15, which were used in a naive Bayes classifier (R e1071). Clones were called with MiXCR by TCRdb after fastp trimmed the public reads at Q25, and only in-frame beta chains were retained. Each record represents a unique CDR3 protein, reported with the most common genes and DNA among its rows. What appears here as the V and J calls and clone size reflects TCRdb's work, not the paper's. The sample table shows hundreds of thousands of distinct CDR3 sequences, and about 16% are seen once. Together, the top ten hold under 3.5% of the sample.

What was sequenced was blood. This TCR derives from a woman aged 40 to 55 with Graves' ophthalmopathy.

In nucleotides, the sequence is TGTGCCAGCAGCACCACGCCGGACAGTTCCTACGAGCAGTACTTC. Its protein product is CASSTTPDSSYEQYF. The sequence joins TRBV28 to TRBJ2-7, with TRBD1 tentatively as D gene (6 bases match). V is reduced by 6 bases and J by 1 base, leaving a spacing of 16 bases between them. As encoded in the germline V gene, CDR1 is MDHEN while CDR2 is SYDVKM. The CDR3 contains 15 residues, cysteine and phenylalanine counted. Only the CDR3 part of the read is kept: 45 bases, read in frame from the first base.